The following is a TCR beta chain sequence with its context. Its matching antigen is unknown. With V trimmed by 7 bases and J by 10 bases, 6 bases remained unmatched. The CDR3 spans 11 residues. The germline gives CDR1 SQVTM, CDR2 ANQGSEA. The sample is drawn from a study of cytomegalovirus exposure and HLA in healthy donors. Study background: In an early release, HLA-typed donors contributed roughly 85 million unique TCR sequences.

PCR primers comprised 60 Vbeta and 13 Jbeta primers. The assay was immunoSEQ multiplex PCR, and TCRdb's table has in-frame clones only and misses some. The data show 150,000 to 200,000 clones, roughly 80% seen once. Study-level results: In an earlier analysis, most TCR beta V segments were productive about 87% or about 30% of the time.

Sequencing was carried out using PBMCs. The source of this sequence is a male donor in good health and CMV-seronegative. The chain couples TRBV29-1 to TRBJ1-2; 10 bases map to TRBD1. The CDR3 protein is CSADRGRSYTF. Here the CDR3 DNA reads TGCAGCGCTGACAGGGGGCGGTCCTACACCTTC.